These 25 T cell receptor beta chains were sequenced from one sample in a study of control samples from healthy donors and cancer patients. The repertoire was sequenced with immunoSEQ multiplex PCR; TCRdb's copy has only in-frame clones and lacks some. The sample carries 98,000 or so clones, roughly four fifths recorded once. The specimen sequenced was blood. These receptors were collected from a man aged 18 to 30 in good health.

This sequence joins TRBV6-2 or TRBV6-3 and TRBJ2-6; D is unclear. The CDR3 covers 15 residues. V dropped 0 bases and J dropped 0 bases, with 3 bases sitting between them. Germline V lookup: CDR1 MNHEY, CDR2 SVGEGT. The CDR3 coding sequence is TGTGCCAGCAGTTACTCAAGCTCTGGGGCCAACGTCCTGACTTTC. Its protein product is CASSYSSSGANVLTF.

This clone occurred once. This chain connects TRBV28 to TRBJ1-2; D is uncertain. The CDR3 is made up of 12 amino acids. Trimming stripped 7 bases from V and 8 bases from J, with 14 bases between. Germline values: CDR1 MDHEN, CDR2 SYDVKM. The CDR3 DNA reads TGTGCCAGCACGGGCGGCGCTCGAGGCTACACCTTC. Translating it yields CASTGGARGYTF.

The CDR3 sequence: CASRSRGGSGELFF. The CDR3 nucleotides are TGTGCCAGCAGATCTAGGGGGGGTTCCGGGGAGCTGTTTTTT. The chain carries TRBV21-1 and TRBJ2-2; TRBD2 is the table's D call and was not checked against the DNA. TRBV21-1 is flagged as a pseudogene. This CDR3 comprises 14 residues.

J is TRBJ1-3 and V is TRBV11-2; the D is unclear. Germline V gives CDR1 SGHAT, CDR2 FQNNGV. This CDR3 spans 19 amino acids. The V and J ends lost 5 bases and 2 bases respectively, with 25 bases between them. The CDR3 sequence: CASSPEGSSYRWPGNTIYF. The CDR3 DNA reads TGTGCCAGCAGCCCCGAGGGAAGTTCGTATCGGTGGCCTGGAAACACCATATATTTT.

The chain couples TRBV4-2 to TRBJ2-7; unclear D gene. Germline CDR1 reads LGHNA; CDR2 reads YNFKEQ. The CDR3 spans 13 residues. Deletions cut 3 bases from V and 3 bases from J, with 9 bases between. CDR3 nucleotide sequence: TGTGCCAGCAGCCAGACGGGTGGCTACGAGCAGTACTTC. This sequence encodes CASSQTGGYEQYF.

This rearrangement joins TRBV24-1 to TRBJ2-3; D is perhaps TRBD1 or TRBD2 (5 bases each). The CDR3 loop spans 11 amino acids. V lost 4 bases and J 11 bases, leaving 9 bases between the germline ends. Germline CDR1 reads KGHDR; CDR2 reads SFDVKD. CDR3 loop: CATSEGTGQYF. Here the CDR3 DNA reads TGTGCCACCAGTGAAGGGACGGGGCAGTATTTT.

The chain employs TRBV3-1 (or the pseudogene TRBV3-2) and TRBJ2-1, with D uncertain. The V and J ends lost 0 bases and 9 bases respectively, with 18 bases between them. The germline CDR1 and CDR2 sequences are LGHDT and YNNKEL (reference sequence). The length of the CDR3 is 16 residues. Here the CDR3 reads CASSQDEGSLVSEQFF. Here the CDR3 DNA reads TGTGCCAGCAGCCAAGATGAAGGGTCGCTCGTAAGTGAGCAGTTCTTC.

The table lists this clone with a count of one. The genes are TRBV11-2 and TRBJ1-2; 9 bases are a match to TRBD1. The CDR3 is made up of 16 amino acids. Germline loops: CDR1 SGHAT, CDR2 FQNNGV. The ends lost 4 bases at V and 7 bases at J; junction bases unmatched: 13. The CDR3 DNA sequence: TGTGCCAGCAGCTCTACATCCCCGGGACAGGGTGCTGGCTACACCTTC. It codes for CASSSTSPGQGAGYTF.

The CDR3 spells CAWSRQGGQPQHF. The CDR3 DNA follows: TGTGCCTGGAGTAGGCAGGGGGGTCAGCCCCAGCATTTT. This chain connects TRBV30 to TRBJ1-5, with 7 bases lining up with TRBD1. Germline V gives CDR1 GTSNPN, CDR2 SVGIG (reference sequence). V trimming: 2 bases; J trimming: 6 bases; junction bases outside the gene matches: 4. This CDR3 is 13 amino acids long.

The V call is TRBV5-4, the J call TRBJ2-5; a weak D match, TRBD1 (5 bases). CDR3 length: 16 residues. In germline, CDR1 is SGHNT, CDR2 YYREEE (reference sequence). V lost 2 bases to trimming and J lost 4 bases, with 18 bases between them. CDR3 DNA: TGTGCCAGCAGCTTAATTAATCAGGGTATGGGAGAGACCCAGTACTTC. Protein product: CASSLINQGMGETQYF.

The chain links TRBV19 to TRBJ2-1; TRBD2 agrees at 10 bases. Germline CDR1 LNHDA, CDR2 SQIVND (reference sequence). This CDR3 region has 18 residues. V gave up 4 bases and J gave up 0 bases; unmatched junction bases: 9. CDR3 nucleotides: TGTGCCAGTAGTAACCCTAGCGGGGGCCCCAGCTCCTACAATGAGCAGTTCTTC. Translating it yields CASSNPSGGPSSYNEQFF.

This sequence joins TRBV7-2 and TRBJ1-1; TRBD1 might be the D (5 bases). Trimming removed 5 bases from V and 3 bases from J, with 19 bases in between. This CDR3 is built from 16 residues. From germline, CDR1 is SGHTA and CDR2 FQGNSA. The CDR3 reads CASSPDRFGGDTEAFF. In DNA, the CDR3 is TGTGCCAGCAGCCCTGACAGATTCGGGGGAGACACTGAAGCTTTCTTT.

This rearrangement joins TRBV7-2 to TRBJ2-2; either TRBD1 or TRBD2 may fit D (5 bases each). V shed 3 bases and J shed 4 bases, with 12 bases lying between them. Germline loops: CDR1 SGHTA, CDR2 FQGNSA. There are 15 residues in the CDR3. The CDR3 DNA follows: TGTGCCAGCAGCTTCGGGACGGGTATCACCGGGGAGCTGTTTTTT. Translation: CASSFGTGITGELFF.

V is TRBV7-2 and J is TRBJ1-1, with TRBD1 matching over 8 bases. CDR3 length: 15 amino acids. Germline CDR1 is SGHTA and CDR2 is FQGNSA. J gave up 5 bases and V 4 bases, and 9 bases lay outside the gene matches. The CDR3 bases are TGTGCCAGCAGCTCCTCAGGGGGCGCAAGGACTGAAGCTTTCTTT. Protein product: CASSSSGGARTEAFF.

The chain couples TRBV5-1 to TRBJ2-7, with D tentatively TRBD1 (6 bases). V lost 0 bases, J lost 1 base, and 11 bases lay in between. This CDR3 is built from 15 residues. In germline, CDR1 is SGHRS, CDR2 YFSETQ. Written as DNA, the CDR3 is TGCGCCAGCAGCTTGGACAGGGAAGGGTCCTACGAGCAGTACGTC. It yields the protein CASSLDREGSYEQYV.

Note on this clone: Mismatch with germline at one junction end may stem from a read error. V and J are TRBV28 and TRBJ1-2, with D possibly TRBD1 on 6 matching bases. The germline V gene encodes CDR1 MDHEN and CDR2 SYDVKM. This CDR3 contains 12 residues. Here the CDR3 reads CASRPTGRKAIF. CDR3 bases: TGTGCCAGCAGACCTACAGGGAGAAAGGCGATCTTC.

The rearrangement uses TRBV25-1 and TRBJ2-7; D assignment may be TRBD1 or TRBD2 (5 bases each). The CDR3 is 14 residues long. V was shortened by 4 bases and J by 6 bases, with 16 bases between the two germline ends. Germline loops: CDR1 MGHDK, CDR2 SYGVNS. This CDR3 is CASSGPIFGGEQYV. The CDR3 nucleotides read TGTGCCAGCAGTGGCCCCATATTTGGGGGCGAGCAGTACGTC.

V gene TRBV7-6 combines with J gene TRBJ2-1, with 11 bases aligning to TRBD1. Germline V lookup: CDR1 SGHVS, CDR2 FNYEAQ. The CDR3 covers 17 residues. Germline trimming cut 2 bases from V and 6 bases from J; bases unmatched to any gene: 9. DNA of the CDR3: TGTGCCAGCAGCTTAAACTTGGACAGGGGGCTTTTCAATGAGCAGTTCTTC. Translated: CASSLNLDRGLFNEQFF.

The chain links TRBV11-2 to TRBJ1-6; D uncertain. V lost 0 bases and J lost 12, with 6 bases in between. The CDR3 contains 12 residues. The germline V gene has CDR1 SGHAT and CDR2 FQNNGV. The DNA of the CDR3 is TGTGCCAGCAGCTTAGATCGGGGACCCCTCCACTTT. Translating gives CASSLDRGPLHF.

The sample holds one count of this clone. The gene calls are TRBV5-6 and TRBJ2-6, with TRBD1 matching 7 bases. Germline V gives CDR1 SGHDT, CDR2 YYEEEE. The ends lost 0 bases at V and 1 base at J; junction bases unmatched: 1. CDR3 length: 16 residues. DNA of the CDR3: TGTGCCAGCAGCTTGGCGACAGGGTCTGGGGCCAACGTCCTGACTTTC. As protein: CASSLATGSGANVLTF.

The V and J genes are TRBV7-2 and TRBJ1-5; D perhaps matches TRBD1 (5 bases). V gave up 1 base and J gave up 4 bases, with 14 bases separating them. The CDR3 is made up of 16 amino acids. CDR1 and CDR2 (germline): SGHTA, FQGNSA. The CDR3: CASSLGGRARNQPQHF. In DNA, the CDR3 is TGTGCCAGCAGCTTAGGCGGCAGGGCTCGAAATCAGCCCCAGCATTTT.

The rearrangement uses TRBV2 and TRBJ1-3; a weak D match, TRBD1 (6 bases). V was pared by 6 bases and J by 4 bases, with 19 bases between. Germline lookup yields CDR1 SNHLY and CDR2 FYNNEI. This CDR3 is 16 amino acids long. The CDR3 sequence is CASRDRGGESGNTIYF. The DNA for the CDR3 is TGTGCCAGCAGAGATAGGGGGGGCGAATCGGGAAACACCATATATTTT.

The V and J genes are TRBV7-2 and TRBJ2-5, with 11 bases matching TRBD2. V lost 2 bases and J lost 1; bases outside the gene matches: 9. The germline V gene encodes CDR1 SGHTA and CDR2 FQGNSA. The CDR3 runs to 18 residues. CDR3 in amino acids: CASSLRLAGGTFQETQYF. The CDR3 DNA reads TGTGCCAGCAGCTTAAGGCTAGCGGGGGGCACCTTCCAAGAGACCCAGTACTTC.

The gene calls are TRBV11-3 and TRBJ2-1; the D is unclear. There are 15 residues in the CDR3. The V end was cut by 0 bases, the J end by 0 bases, with 6 bases between. CDR1 is SGHNT, CDR2 YENEEA, per germline. The CDR3 loop is CASSLDTGSYNEQFF. CDR3 coding DNA: TGTGCCAGCAGCTTAGATACGGGCTCCTACAATGAGCAGTTCTTC.

The rearrangement uses TRBV5-5 and TRBJ1-4, with D perhaps matching TRBD1 (5 bases). In germline, CDR1 is SGHKS, CDR2 YYEKEE (reference sequence). V was pared by 4 bases and J by 8 bases, with 18 bases between. The CDR3 loop spans 15 amino acids. The CDR3 nucleotides read TGTGCCAGCAGCCGGGGGTCCAGGGAAGGGGAAAAACTGTTTTTT. Translating gives CASSRGSREGEKLFF.